The 20 T cell receptor beta chains in this list originate from one sample, sequenced in a study of blood T cell repertoires in COVID-19. The table came from immunoSEQ multiplex PCR; TCRdb's copy has only in-frame clones and leaves some out. This sample has about 300,000 clones, with more than 75% found just once. Sequences were obtained from peripheral blood. The receptors come from a man aged 65 to 85 with acute or convalescent COVID-19.

The chain carries TRBV2 and TRBJ2-3; a weak D match, TRBD1 (6 bases). V was pared by 5 bases and J by 1 base, with 13 bases between. The germline gives CDR1 SNHLY, CDR2 FYNNEI. The length of the CDR3 is 15 residues. The CDR3 region has the DNA TGTGCCAGCAGTCCAGACAGGTCGGGCACAGATACGCAGTATTTT. The encoded protein is CASSPDRSGTDTQYF. Full variable domain (missing parts from reference TRBV2 and TRBJ2-3): EPEVTQTPSHQVTQMGQEVILRCVPISNHLYFYWYRQILGQKVEFLVSFYNNEISEKSEIFDDQFSVERPDGSNFTLKIRSTKLEDSAMYFCASSPDRSGTDTQYFGPGTRLTVL.

V gene TRBV7-2 combines with J gene TRBJ2-1; 9 bases align to TRBD2. Unmatched junction bases numbered 8, after V lost 5 bases and J lost 0 bases. Germline CDR1 and CDR2: SGHTA and FQGNSA. The CDR3 consists of 17 residues. DNA of the CDR3: TGTGCCAGCAGCCTTAGCGGGGGCCTTAGCTCCTACAATGAGCAGTTCTTC. This translates into CASSLSGGLSSYNEQFF.

The chain employs TRBV30 and TRBJ2-1; TRBD2 is a possible D gene (6 bases). Germline-derived CDR1 and CDR2 are GTSNPN and SVGIG (reference sequence). This CDR3 is 15 amino acids long. Trimming stripped 0 bases from V and 4 bases from J, with 13 bases between. The chain's CDR3 is CAWSVGAGLYNEQFF. Here the CDR3 DNA reads TGTGCCTGGAGTGTTGGAGCGGGCCTATACAATGAGCAGTTCTTC.

V is TRBV4-1 and J is TRBJ2-2; a possible D gene is TRBD2 (6 bases). Per germline, CDR1 MGHRA and CDR2 YSYEKL. V gave up 4 bases and J gave up 1 base, with 16 bases separating them. The CDR3 runs 17 residues. The CDR3 sequence is CASSPPIRGRNTGELFF. Written as DNA, the CDR3 is TGCGCCAGCAGCCCCCCCATCCGGGGGAGGAACACCGGGGAGCTGTTTTTT.

CDR3: CSASRGAGENQPQHF. The CDR3 DNA reads TGCAGTGCTAGTCGGGGGGCAGGGGAGAATCAGCCCCAGCATTTT. This rearrangement joins TRBV20-1 to TRBJ1-5; perhaps TRBD1 as D (6 bases). The CDR3 is 15 amino acids. CDR1 is DFQATT, CDR2 SNEGSKA, per germline (reference sequence). The ends were cut back, 3 bases at V and 4 bases at J, with 16 bases in the middle.

Written as DNA, the CDR3 is TGTGCCAGCAGCTTTGGAGTTGCGGGAGCGAACACCGGGGAGCTGTTTTTT. It is translated as CASSFGVAGANTGELFF. The chain combines TRBV5-4 with TRBJ2-2, with TRBD2 identical over 7 bases. Per germline, CDR1 SGHNT and CDR2 YYREEE (reference sequence). V lost 2 bases to trimming and J lost 0 bases; unmatched junction nucleotides: 7. The CDR3 has 17 amino acids.

J is TRBJ2-1 and V is TRBV24-1; 7 bases agree with TRBD2. Germline CDR1 KGHDR, CDR2 SFDVKD. V dropped 0 bases and J dropped 9; count of bases not matched to a gene: 10. The CDR3 sequence is 16 residues long. The CDR3 coding sequence is TGTGCCACCAGTGATTTGCAAGTAAGCGGGAAATTTGAGCAGTTCTTC. Translated, it gives CATSDLQVSGKFEQFF.

The CDR3 loop reads CASRETSSGTQYF. CDR3 bases: TGCGCCAGCAGGGAGACTAGTTCAGGGACCCAGTACTTC. The chain is built from TRBV10-2 and TRBJ2-5; possibly TRBD2 for D (6 bases). There are 13 residues in the CDR3. Germline loops: CDR1 WSHSY, CDR2 SAAADI. V was pared by 6 bases and J by 7 bases, with 15 bases between.

The genes are TRBV5-6 and TRBJ2-5, with 9 bases lining up with TRBD1. Germline V CDR1 and CDR2: SGHDT, YYEEEE. The CDR3 length is 15 residues. With 2 bases clipped from V and 5 bases from J, the junction kept 7 bases outside the gene matches. CDR3 nucleotides: TGTGCCAGCAGCTTACTGGGACAGGGTCTGGAGACCCAGTACTTC. This codes for CASSLLGQGLETQYF.

The chain links TRBV25-1 to TRBJ1-2, with D uncertain. Trimming took off 8 bases at V and 2 bases at J, with 15 bases between the two ends. Germline V gene sequence: CDR1 MGHDK, CDR2 SYGVNS. The CDR3 is 14 residues long. The CDR3 DNA sequence: TGTGCCAGCCGACCTTCGGGAGGGAACTATGGCTACACCTTC. Its protein product is CASRPSGGNYGYTF.

The chain links TRBV6-5 to TRBJ1-1, with a possible D match to TRBD1 (6 bases). CDR3 length: 10 amino acids. The V gene lost 11 bases and the J gene lost 2 bases, with 6 bases spanning the gap. Germline CDR1 and CDR2: MNHEY and SVGAGI. The CDR3 sequence is CAGGNTEAFF. CDR3 DNA sequence: TGTGCCGGGGGCAACACTGAAGCTTTCTTT.

The chain carries TRBV15 and TRBJ2-1, with no clear D. The germline V and J ends were trimmed by 3 bases and 9 bases, with 9 bases remaining between them. Germline-derived CDR1 and CDR2 are LNHNV and YYDKDF (reference sequence). CDR3 size: 12 residues. CDR3 coding DNA: TGTGCCACCAGCAGTCAATACGGTGAGCAGTTCTTC. It yields the protein CATSSQYGEQFF.

The V and J genes are TRBV9 and TRBJ2-7; D is perhaps TRBD2 (5 bases). This CDR3 has 13 residues. The V end lost 1 base, the J end lost 6 bases, and 11 bases lay between the germline ends. Germline assignment: CDR1 SGDLS and CDR2 YYNGEE. CDR3: CASSVLERTEQYF. CDR3 DNA sequence: TGTGCCAGCAGCGTATTGGAGCGGACCGAGCAGTACTTC.

The V call is TRBV7-3, the J call TRBJ2-3; 7 bases agree with TRBD1. Germline V gene data show CDR1 as SGHTA and CDR2 as FQGTGA. This CDR3 region has 14 residues. With V trimmed by 4 bases and J by 1 base, 2 bases remained unmatched. As DNA, the CDR3 is TGTGCCAGCAGCTCGGGACAGCGCACAGATACGCAGTATTTT. Translating it yields CASSSGQRTDTQYF.

This rearrangement joins TRBV7-6 to TRBJ1-2, with D possibly TRBD1 on 5 matching bases. The CDR3 contains 15 residues. The V end lost 9 bases, the J end lost 4 bases, and 21 bases lay between the germline ends. Germline-derived CDR1 and CDR2 are SGHVS and FNYEAQ. CDR3 region: CASSAGHAAIYGYTF. The CDR3 nucleotides are TGTGCCAGTTCCGCGGGGCATGCGGCGATCTATGGCTACACCTTC.

V gene TRBV2 combines with J gene TRBJ2-2; 8 bases agree with TRBD1. V lost 7 bases and J lost 4; bases outside the gene matches: 8. CDR3 size: 15 residues. From germline, CDR1 is SNHLY and CDR2 FYNNEI. The CDR3 sequence is CASTADRVGTGELFF. In nucleotides, the CDR3 is TGTGCCAGCACCGCGGACAGGGTCGGCACCGGGGAGCTGTTTTTT.

The chain has TRBV10-3 and TRBJ1-1; possible D gene TRBD1, 5 bases. Looked up from germline, CDR1 is ENHRY and CDR2 is SYGVKD. V was clipped by 2 bases and J by 11 bases, with 18 bases between them. The CDR3 extends over 14 amino acids. The CDR3 spells CAISETRTSTAAFF. For the CDR3, the DNA is TGTGCCATCAGTGAGACACGGACATCTACCGCGGCTTTCTTT.

The chain links TRBV6-5 to TRBJ2-5; D is unclear. The germline V and J ends were trimmed by 0 bases and 3 bases, with 8 bases remaining between them. Germline CDR1 and CDR2: MNHEY and SVGAGI. The CDR3 is 14 residues long. The CDR3 sequence is CASSYSATKETQYF. CDR3 in DNA: TGTGCCAGCAGTTACTCCGCGACAAAAGAGACCCAGTACTTC.

The chain employs TRBV7-9 and TRBJ2-5; TRBD2 is a possible D gene (5 bases). V was trimmed by 1 base and J by 5 bases, leaving 8 bases between them. The germline gives CDR1 SEHNR, CDR2 FQNEAQ (reference sequence). CDR3 size: 13 residues. The CDR3 is CASSLGSGETQYF. The CDR3 DNA follows: TGTGCCAGCAGCTTAGGCTCGGGGGAGACCCAGTACTTC.

The chain uses TRBV27 and TRBJ1-2; D unclear. The CDR3 runs to 13 residues. V was clipped by 2 bases and J by 1 base, with 5 bases between them. From germline, CDR1 is MNHEY and CDR2 SMNVEV (reference sequence). The CDR3 loop is CASSLGINYGYTF. Written as DNA, the CDR3 is TGTGCCAGCAGTTTAGGCATTAACTATGGCTACACCTTC.